This is a list of T cell receptor beta chains from one sample in a study of T-cell reconstitution after alpha-beta-depleted transplantation in children. TCRdb redid the calling of the PCR reads with MiXCR, one entry per CDR3 protein. The profile covers 700,000 to 950,000 distinct CDR3 sequences, with 15% to 20% appearing a single time and around 4.5% taken by the ten largest. Sequenced material: PBMCs, mostly from graft donor cells, taken 360 days after TCRalphabeta/CD19-depleted stem cell transplant. The origin of the receptors is a male patient aged 10 to 17 who had a stem cell transplant for acute lymphoblastic leukemia, so the T cells may come from the graft donor. The CDR3 runs from the conserved cysteine through the conserved F or W. The D gene is left open where the match is weak. Only part of the rows carry a size: once, few, many, or a class if the clone is expanded.

v_gene,j_gene,abundance,d_gene,CDR3nt,CDR3aa
TRBV7-3,TRBJ1-5,few,NA,TGTGCCAGCAGCTTATCAAACGGGGACCCCCAGCATTTT,CASSLSNGDPQHF
TRBV5-1,TRBJ2-1,few,TRBD2,TGCGCCAGCAGCTTGACGGGAGGGGCCCCCTACAATGAGCAGTTCTTC,CASSLTGGAPYNEQFF
TRBV27,TRBJ2-7,few,TRBD2,TGTGCCAGCAGTTCCCTACTAGCGGCAAGCTCCTACGAGCAGTACTTC,CASSSLLAASSYEQYF
TRBV7-8,TRBJ2-1,NA,TRBD2,TGTGCCAGCAGCGCCCGGACTAGCGGACTGTACAATGAGCAGTTCTTC,CASSARTSGLYNEQFF
TRBV29-1,TRBJ2-1,many,TRBD2,TGCAGCGTGACTAGGGACTACCTAAATGAGCAGTTCTTC,CSVTRDYLNEQFF
TRBV24-1,TRBJ1-2,many,NA,TGTGCCACCAGTATGACAGGCGCTAACTATGGCTACACCTTC,CATSMTGANYGYTF
TRBV18,TRBJ2-2,NA,NA,TGTGCCAGCTCACCACTGTTTAAGTACCTGAACACCGGGGAGCTGTTTTTT,CASSPLFKYLNTGELFF
TRBV25-1,TRBJ1-2,few,NA,TGTGCCAGCAGTGAGGGCAGGGGCCCGGAGGACTATGGCTACACCTTC,CASSEGRGPEDYGYTF
TRBV7-3,TRBJ1-1,few,NA,TGTGCCAGCAGCTTAATAGCAGGGCCGAACACTGAAGCTTTCTTT,CASSLIAGPNTEAFF
TRBV20-1,TRBJ2-7,few,TRBD2,TGCAGTGCCCCCTTCGGCGGACTAGCGGGAGGGGAGCAGTACTTC,CSAPFGGLAGGEQYF
TRBV6-5,TRBJ2-5,NA,NA,TGTGCCAGCAGTTATACGCGGGCCCCACGGGAGACCCAGTACTTC,CASSYTRAPRETQYF
TRBV9,TRBJ2-2,NA,TRBD2,TGTGCCAGTTCCCGGACTAGCGGGAGAGGCGGGGAGCTGTTTTTT,CASSRTSGRGGELFF
TRBV27,TRBJ2-5,NA,TRBD2,TGTGCCAGCAGTCCCCAGGGGCCTAGCGGGAAGGAGACCCAGTACTTC,CASSPQGPSGKETQYF
TRBV5-1,TRBJ2-7,few,NA,TGCGCCAGCAGCTTCGGACAGCTCTCAACCTACGAGCAGTACTTC,CASSFGQLSTYEQYF
TRBV5-4,TRBJ2-2,few,TRBD2,TGTGCCAGCGGCGGGGGAGTGGCCGGGGAGCTGTTTTTT,CASGGGVAGELFF
TRBV28,TRBJ2-3,few,TRBD2,TGTGCCAGCAGTCCGGGTCCTAGCGGGAGGGCCAGCACAGATACGCAGTATTTT,CASSPGPSGRASTDTQYF
TRBV13,TRBJ2-7,NA,TRBD1,TGTGCCAGCAGCACCGGACAGGGGGCAGTCTACGAGCAGTACTTC,CASSTGQGAVYEQYF
TRBV5-1,TRBJ2-5,many,NA,TGCGCCAGCAGCTTTCGGAGTCGGGGGCCTCCAAAAGAGACCCAGTACTTC,CASSFRSRGPPKETQYF
TRBV2,TRBJ2-7,NA,TRBD2,TGTGCCAGCAGTGAGGGCGGGAGGGCCAACGACGAGCAGTACTTC,CASSEGGRANDEQYF
TRBV20-1,TRBJ2-7,NA,NA,TGCAGTGCTACGGACCTCCTCGCCTACGAGCAGTACTTC,CSATDLLAYEQYF
TRBV9,TRBJ2-1,NA,TRBD2,TGTGCCAGCAGCGTAGGTAGCGGGAGTTGGGGTGAGCAGTTCTTC,CASSVGSGSWGEQFF
TRBV28,TRBJ2-7,few,NA,TGTGCCAGCAGTTTAAGTGCTTGGAGTGCCCCGTCCTCCTACGAGCAGTACTTC,CASSLSAWSAPSSYEQYF
TRBV15,TRBJ2-6,NA,NA,TGTGCCACCATAGGGGTCTCTGGGGCCAACGTCCTGACTTTC,CATIGVSGANVLTF
TRBV20-1,TRBJ1-6,many,NA,TGCAGTGCTAGAGAGTGGGGGACCCGGAAGGGTAAAGGGCCCCTCCACTTT,CSAREWGTRKGKGPLHF
TRBV7-9,TRBJ2-3,NA,TRBD1,TGTGCCAGCAGCTCGATTGACCGACAGGGACACACAGATACGCAGTATTTT,CASSSIDRQGHTDTQYF
TRBV9,TRBJ1-6,NA,NA,TGTGCCAGCAGCCCCCTCGGCAATTCACCCCTCCACTTT,CASSPLGNSPLHF
TRBV2,TRBJ2-7,NA,NA,TGTGCCAGCAGTGAGTTTGGGCCGGGGTCGAACTACGAGCAGTACTTC,CASSEFGPGSNYEQYF
TRBV18,TRBJ1-1,NA,TRBD1,TGTGCCAGCTCACCCTTTCCGAGGGACAGCACTGAAGCTTTCTTT,CASSPFPRDSTEAFF
TRBV6-5,TRBJ2-7,NA,TRBD2,TGTGCCAGCAGTTACTCTATACTAGCGGGAGATTCTCCCGCCGAGCAGTACTTC,CASSYSILAGDSPAEQYF
TRBV5-1,TRBJ2-1,many,TRBD2,TGCGCCAGCAGCTTGGGAGCGGGAGCGTCCTACAATGAGCAGTTCTTC,CASSLGAGASYNEQFF
TRBV10-1,TRBJ1-2,NA,NA,TGCGCCAGCAGTACTACCCGGGACTTCTATGGCTACACCTTC,CASSTTRDFYGYTF
TRBV6-4,TRBJ2-1,NA,NA,TGTGCCAGCAGTGACTCGACGGGGCCCTACAATGAGCAGTTCTTC,CASSDSTGPYNEQFF
TRBV5-6,TRBJ2-7,few,NA,TGTGCCAGCAGCTTTACCCCAGGGAGGCTCTCCTACGAGCAGTACTTC,CASSFTPGRLSYEQYF
TRBV6-5,TRBJ2-7,few,NA,TGTGCCAGCAGTTACTCCCCGGACGGCTCCTACGAGCAGTACTTC,CASSYSPDGSYEQYF
TRBV9,TRBJ2-1,NA,TRBD2,TGTGCCAGCAGCGTAAGGACTAGCGGGATGGGGGAGCAGTTCTTC,CASSVRTSGMGEQFF
TRBV19,TRBJ2-2,NA,TRBD2,TGTGCCAGTAGCCAGAGGCGGGGGTCGACCGGGGAGCTGTTTTTT,CASSQRRGSTGELFF
TRBV5-1,TRBJ1-2,few,TRBD1,TGCGCCAGCAGCTTGGAGGGACAGGCGTTCTCTAACTATGGCTACACCTTC,CASSLEGQAFSNYGYTF
TRBV7-9,TRBJ2-5,few,NA,TGTGCCAGCAGCGAGAGGGAAGTGGAGACCCAGTACTTC,CASSEREVETQYF
TRBV12-3/TRBV12-4,TRBJ2-2,many,TRBD1,TGTGCCAGCCTGGGACAGATGAACACCGGGGAGCTGTTTTTT,CASLGQMNTGELFF
TRBV2,TRBJ1-5,few,NA,TGTGCCAGCACCGAAGCGGGGAGGTACCAGCCCCAGCATTTT,CASTEAGRYQPQHF
TRBV6-5,TRBJ2-7,NA,TRBD2,TGTGCCAGCAGTTACAGCGGGAAATACGAGCAGTACTTC,CASSYSGKYEQYF
TRBV7-9,TRBJ2-7,few,TRBD2,TGTGCCAGCAGCCCTCGACTTAAACTAGCGGGAGTCGAGCAGTACTTC,CASSPRLKLAGVEQYF
TRBV20-1,TRBJ2-1,NA,TRBD2,TGCAGTGCCAGGAGCGGGAGCCTCTACAATGAGCAGTTCTTC,CSARSGSLYNEQFF
TRBV7-9,TRBJ2-7,NA,TRBD1,TGTGCCAGCAGCCGTCCGGGACAGGCCTACGAGCAGTACTTC,CASSRPGQAYEQYF
TRBV28,TRBJ2-3,NA,NA,TGTGCCAGCAAAACCGAGCATGGGACAGATACGCAGTATTTT,CASKTEHGTDTQYF
TRBV27,TRBJ2-3,NA,NA,TGTGCCAGCAGTTCCCAGGGACACAGTATAACAGATACGCAGTATTTT,CASSSQGHSITDTQYF
TRBV12-3/TRBV12-4,TRBJ1-5,many,NA,TGTGCCAGCAGTTTGAAGGGTTTATTAAACCAGCCCCAGCATTTT,CASSLKGLLNQPQHF
TRBV15,TRBJ2-2,NA,TRBD2,TGTGCCACCGGGAAGGAACTAGCGGGAGCTGCGGGGGAGCTGTTTTTT,CATGKELAGAAGELFF
TRBV20-1,TRBJ2-3,many,TRBD1,TGCAGTGCTCGACCAGGGGGCTCGGATACGCAGTATTTT,CSARPGGSDTQYF
TRBV19,TRBJ2-1,NA,NA,TGTGCCAGTAGTAGGACGCGAAATGAGCAGTTCTTC,CASSRTRNEQFF
TRBV20-1,TRBJ2-7,few,NA,TGCAGTGCAAAGAGTGGGGGATACGAGCAGTACTTC,CSAKSGGYEQYF
TRBV12-5,TRBJ2-1,few,NA,TGTGCTAGTGGTTTCCCTCCCAGGGGTAGCTACAATGAGCAGTTCTTC,CASGFPPRGSYNEQFF
TRBV6-6,TRBJ2-2,many,TRBD1,TGTGCCAGCAGTTCGATGGGACAGGGGTCCCTCACCGGGGAGCTGTTTTTT,CASSSMGQGSLTGELFF
TRBV12-3/TRBV12-4,TRBJ2-2,NA,NA,TGTGCCAGCAGTTTGTCTGACTGGATTGGCGGGGAGCTGTTTTTT,CASSLSDWIGGELFF
TRBV12-3/TRBV12-4,TRBJ2-1,NA,NA,TGTGCCAGCAGTTGGGACCAGTCCTACAATGAGCAGTTCTTC,CASSWDQSYNEQFF
TRBV7-3,TRBJ2-1,NA,TRBD2,TGTGCCAGTGGCTGGCGGGAGAGTCCTGAGCAGTTCTTC,CASGWRESPEQFF
TRBV20-1,TRBJ2-7,NA,NA,TGCAGTGCTGGCTTAACAGGGAAAGGGGAGCAGTACTTC,CSAGLTGKGEQYF
TRBV20-1,TRBJ2-7,NA,NA,TGCAGTGCTAGAGAAGGACTAGGACAGGGAACCTACGAGCAGTACTTC,CSAREGLGQGTYEQYF
TRBV12-3/TRBV12-4,TRBJ2-2,NA,NA,TGTGCCAGCAGTTTTCCTATTTTGAGCACAAACACCGGGGAGCTGTTTTTT,CASSFPILSTNTGELFF